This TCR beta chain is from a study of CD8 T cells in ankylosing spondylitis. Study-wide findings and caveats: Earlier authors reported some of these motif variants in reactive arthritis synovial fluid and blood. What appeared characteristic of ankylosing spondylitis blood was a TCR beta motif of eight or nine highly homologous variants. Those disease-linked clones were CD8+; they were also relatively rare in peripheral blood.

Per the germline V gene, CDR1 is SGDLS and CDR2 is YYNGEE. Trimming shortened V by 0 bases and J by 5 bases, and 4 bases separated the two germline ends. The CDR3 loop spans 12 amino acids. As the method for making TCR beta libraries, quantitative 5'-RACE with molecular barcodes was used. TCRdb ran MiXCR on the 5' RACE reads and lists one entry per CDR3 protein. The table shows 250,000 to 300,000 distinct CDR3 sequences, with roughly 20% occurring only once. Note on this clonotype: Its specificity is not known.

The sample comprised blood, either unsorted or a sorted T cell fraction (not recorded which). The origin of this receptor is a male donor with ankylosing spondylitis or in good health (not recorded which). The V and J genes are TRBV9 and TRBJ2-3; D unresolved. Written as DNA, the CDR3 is TGTGCCAGCAGCGTAGCGGGAGATACGCAGTATTTT. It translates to CASSVAGDTQYF.